The clone carrying this TCR beta chain was counted many times. Its antigen is unknown. Via MiXCR, TCRdb re-called the 5' RACE reads, giving one row per CDR3 protein. The repertoire includes more than 350,000 distinct CDR3 sequences, 9% to 10% of them detected once, and 8.5% to 10% sits in the top ten. The CDR3 loop spans 13 amino acids. The germline V and J ends were trimmed by 1 base and 6 bases, with 9 bases remaining between them. The entry originates in a study of identical twins. Overall study findings and caveats: Beta clonotypes that were abundant in cord blood contained fewer insertions, a pattern absent from memory repertoires. Weaker excess sharing between twins was seen in beta out-of-frame sequences.

This chain joins TRBV12-3 or TRBV12-4 and TRBJ1-1; no firm D call. The sample comprised naive T cells sorted from blood. The source of this sequence is a woman aged 45-65 years in good health. The CDR3 reads CASSLGGKAEAFF. Here the CDR3 DNA reads TGTGCCAGCAGTTTAGGGGGAAAGGCTGAAGCTTTCTTT.